This T cell receptor (beta chain) was observed in a study of T cells after yellow fever vaccination. MiXCR, applied by TCRdb to the 5' RACE reads, yields one record per CDR3 protein. Of about 85,000 distinct CDR3 sequences listed, about 14% are singletons. Trimming stripped 6 bases from V and 4 bases from J, with 8 bases between. The CDR3 has 12 amino acids. Germline lookup yields CDR1 MNHNS and CDR2 SASEGT. The sample consisted of CD8+ T cells not binding an NS4B(214-222) dextramer, sorted from PBMCs, taken approximately 22 days after the first yellow fever vaccination. The TCR was taken from a man younger than 30 who received the YFV17D yellow fever vaccine. The chain is built from TRBV6-1 and TRBJ2-3; TRBD1 is a possible D gene (5 bases). CDR3 coding DNA: TGTGCCAGCAGAAAAGGGGCAGATACGCAGTATTTT. Translation gives CASRKGADTQYF.